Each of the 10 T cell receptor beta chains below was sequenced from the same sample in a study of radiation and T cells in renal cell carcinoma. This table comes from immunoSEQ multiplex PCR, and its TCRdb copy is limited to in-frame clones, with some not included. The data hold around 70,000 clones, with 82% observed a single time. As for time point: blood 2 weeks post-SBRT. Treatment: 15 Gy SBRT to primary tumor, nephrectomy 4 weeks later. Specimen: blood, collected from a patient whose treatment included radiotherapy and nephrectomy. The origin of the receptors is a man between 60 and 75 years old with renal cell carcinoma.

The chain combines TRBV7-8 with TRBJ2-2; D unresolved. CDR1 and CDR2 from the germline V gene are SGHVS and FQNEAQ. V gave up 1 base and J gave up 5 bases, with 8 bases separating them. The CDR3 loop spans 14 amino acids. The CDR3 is CASSLEGYTGELFF. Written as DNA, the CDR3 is TGTGCCAGCAGCTTAGAAGGGTATACCGGGGAGCTGTTTTTT.

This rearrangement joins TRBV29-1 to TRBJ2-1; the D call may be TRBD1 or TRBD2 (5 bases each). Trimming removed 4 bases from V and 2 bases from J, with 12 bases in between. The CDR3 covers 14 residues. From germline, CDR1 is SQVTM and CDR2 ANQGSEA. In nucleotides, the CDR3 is TGCAGCGTTGGGGACCCCATTACCTACAATGAGCAGTTCTTC. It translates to CSVGDPITYNEQFF.

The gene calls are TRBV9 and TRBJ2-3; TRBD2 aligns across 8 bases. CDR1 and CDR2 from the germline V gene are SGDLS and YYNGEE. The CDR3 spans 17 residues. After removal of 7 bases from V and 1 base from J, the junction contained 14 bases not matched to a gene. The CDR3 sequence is CASGKRESPGGTDTQYF. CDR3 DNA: TGTGCCAGCGGGAAGCGGGAGTCCCCTGGAGGCACAGATACGCAGTATTTT. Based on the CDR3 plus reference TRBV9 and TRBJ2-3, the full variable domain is DSGVTQTPKHLITATGQRVTLRCSPRSGDLSVYWYQQSLDQGLQFLIQYYNGEERAKGNILERFSAQQFPDLHSELNLSSLELGDSALYFCASGKRESPGGTDTQYFGPGTRLTVL.

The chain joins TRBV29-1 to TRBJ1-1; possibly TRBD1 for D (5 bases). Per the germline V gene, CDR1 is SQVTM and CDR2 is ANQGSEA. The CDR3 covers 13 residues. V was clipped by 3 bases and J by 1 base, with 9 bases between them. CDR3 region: CSVDEGWNTEAFF. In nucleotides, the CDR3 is TGCAGCGTTGATGAGGGGTGGAACACTGAAGCTTTCTTT. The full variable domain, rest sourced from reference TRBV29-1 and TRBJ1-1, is SAVISQKPSRDICQRGTSLTIQCQVDSQVTMMFWYRQQPGQSLTLIATANQGSEATYESGFVIDKFPISRPNLTFSTLTVSNMSPEDSSIYLCSVDEGWNTEAFFGQGTRLTVV.

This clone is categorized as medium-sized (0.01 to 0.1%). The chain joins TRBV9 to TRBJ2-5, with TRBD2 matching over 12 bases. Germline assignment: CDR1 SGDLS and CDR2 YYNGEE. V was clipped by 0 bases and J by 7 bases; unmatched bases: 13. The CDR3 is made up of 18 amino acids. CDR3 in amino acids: CASSVGLAGGPGPATQYF. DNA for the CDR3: TGTGCCAGCAGCGTAGGTCTAGCGGGAGGGCCGGGTCCCGCGACCCAGTACTTC. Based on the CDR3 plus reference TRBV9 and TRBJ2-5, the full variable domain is DSGVTQTPKHLITATGQRVTLRCSPRSGDLSVYWYQQSLDQGLQFLIQYYNGEERAKGNILERFSAQQFPDLHSELNLSSLELGDSALYFCASSVGLAGGPGPATQYFGPGTRLLVL.

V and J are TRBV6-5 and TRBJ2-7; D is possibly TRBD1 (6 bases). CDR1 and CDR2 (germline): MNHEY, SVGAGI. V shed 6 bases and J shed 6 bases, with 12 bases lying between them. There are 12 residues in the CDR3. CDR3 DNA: TGTGCCAGCAGCCGGAACAGGGTCGAGCAGTACTTC. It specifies CASSRNRVEQYF.

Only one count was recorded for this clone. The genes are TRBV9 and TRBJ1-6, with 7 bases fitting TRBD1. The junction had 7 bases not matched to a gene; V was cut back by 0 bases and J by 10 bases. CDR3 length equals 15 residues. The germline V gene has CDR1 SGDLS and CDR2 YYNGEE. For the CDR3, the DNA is TGTGCCAGCAGCGTAGATGCAGGGGGTGACTCACCCCTCCACTTT. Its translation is CASSVDAGGDSPLHF.

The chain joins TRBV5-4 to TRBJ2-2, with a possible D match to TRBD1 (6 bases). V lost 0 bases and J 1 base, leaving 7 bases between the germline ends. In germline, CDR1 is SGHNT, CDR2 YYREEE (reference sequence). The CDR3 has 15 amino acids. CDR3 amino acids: CASSLGQENTGELFF. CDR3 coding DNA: TGTGCCAGCAGCTTGGGACAGGAGAACACCGGGGAGCTGTTTTTT.

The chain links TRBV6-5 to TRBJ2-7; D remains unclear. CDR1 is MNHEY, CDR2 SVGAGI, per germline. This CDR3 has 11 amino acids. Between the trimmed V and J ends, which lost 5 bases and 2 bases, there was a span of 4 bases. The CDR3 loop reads CASSNAYEQYF. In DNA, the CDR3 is TGTGCCAGCAGTAACGCCTACGAGCAGTACTTC.

The CDR3 DNA follows: TGTGCCAGCAGCGTAGGGGCTAGCGGGAGCGGCGAGCAGTACTTC. This gives the protein CASSVGASGSGEQYF. This chain connects TRBV9 to TRBJ2-7, with 10 bases aligning to TRBD2. Trimming removed 0 bases from V and 6 bases from J; junction bases left unmatched: 6. Germline CDR1 is SGDLS and CDR2 is YYNGEE. CDR3 length: 15 residues. Based on the CDR3 plus reference TRBV9 and TRBJ2-7, the full variable domain is DSGVTQTPKHLITATGQRVTLRCSPRSGDLSVYWYQQSLDQGLQFLIQYYNGEERAKGNILERFSAQQFPDLHSELNLSSLELGDSALYFCASSVGASGSGEQYFGPGTRLTVT.